This T cell receptor (beta chain) originates from a study of blood T cell repertoires in COVID-19. This clone appeared once. TCRdb's copy holds only in-frame clones and misses some; the assay was immunoSEQ multiplex PCR. The data show approximately 89,000 clones, nearly 95% seen once. V was shortened by 4 bases and J by 8 bases, with 22 bases between the two germline ends. Looked up from germline, CDR1 is SGHRS and CDR2 is YFSETQ. There are 16 residues in the CDR3. The sample comprised peripheral blood. The receptor's source is a human donor with active COVID-19. The donor label of this sample is uncertain. The chain combines TRBV5-1 with TRBJ2-1; maybe TRBD1 (5 bases). CDR3: CASSPWGAPNEDEQFF. Written as DNA, the CDR3 is TGCGCCAGCAGCCCGTGGGGCGCCCCGAATGAAGATGAGCAGTTCTTC. The whole variable domain, remainder taken from reference TRBV5-1 and TRBJ2-1, is KAGVTQTPRYLIKTRGQQVTLSCSPISGHRSVSWYQQTPGQGLQFLFEYFSETQRNKGNFPGRFSGRQFSNSRSEMNVSTLELGDSALYLCASSPWGAPNEDEQFFGPGTRLTVL.